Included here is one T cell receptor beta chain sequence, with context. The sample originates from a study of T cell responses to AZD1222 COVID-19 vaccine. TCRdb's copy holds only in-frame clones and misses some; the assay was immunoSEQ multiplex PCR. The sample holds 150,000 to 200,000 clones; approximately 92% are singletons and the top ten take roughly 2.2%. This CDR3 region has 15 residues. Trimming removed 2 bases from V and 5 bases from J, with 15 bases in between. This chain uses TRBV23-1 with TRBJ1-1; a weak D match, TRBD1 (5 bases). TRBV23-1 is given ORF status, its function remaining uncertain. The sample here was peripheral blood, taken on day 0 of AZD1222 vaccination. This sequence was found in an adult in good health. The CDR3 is CASSQLLGGVTEAFF. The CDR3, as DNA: TGCGCCAGCAGTCAACTCCTCGGGGGTGTAACTGAAGCTTTCTTT.